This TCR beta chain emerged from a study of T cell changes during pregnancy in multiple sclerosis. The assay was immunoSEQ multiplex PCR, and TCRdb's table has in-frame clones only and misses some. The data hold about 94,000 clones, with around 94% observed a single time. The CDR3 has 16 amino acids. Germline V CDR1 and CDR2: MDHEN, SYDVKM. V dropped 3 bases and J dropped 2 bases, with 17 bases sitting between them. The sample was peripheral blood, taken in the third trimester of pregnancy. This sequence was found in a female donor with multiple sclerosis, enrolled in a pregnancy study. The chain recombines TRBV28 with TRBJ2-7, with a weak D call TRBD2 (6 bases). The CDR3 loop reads CASSFGWLAPTYEQYF. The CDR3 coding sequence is TGTGCCAGCAGTTTCGGATGGCTAGCGCCTACCTACGAGCAGTACTTC.